This T cell receptor beta chain was documented in a study of cytotoxic CD8 clonotypes in ibrutinib-treated CLL. Overall study results and limits: Public clonotypes, found uncommonly, either contracted or stayed stable on treatment. Clonality measured at baseline exceeded age-matched healthy donors, tracking circulating CD8+ T-cell counts.

This CDR3 has 15 residues. V lost 3 bases, J lost 6 bases, and 6 bases stayed unmatched. Per germline, CDR1 SGDLS and CDR2 YYNGEE. Comment on this clone: As yet, its antigen is unknown.

Depths of 1 in 200,000 to 1 in 1 million T cells were the sequencing target. TCRdb's table, derived via immunoSEQ multiplex PCR, lists solely in-frame clones and lacks some. The table includes approximately 160,000 clones, 70% to 90% detected once. TCR beta library input comprised roughly 2 micrograms of genomic DNA from cryopreserved PBMCs. The TCR was taken from a human donor with chronic lymphocytic leukemia. Sample: PBMCs, taken at disease progression, from a patient treated with ibrutinib. The gene calls are TRBV9 and TRBJ1-4, with 9 bases identical to TRBD1. The CDR3 DNA is TGTGCCAGCAGCGCCGGGACAGGGCGGCATGAAAAACTGTTTTTT. As protein: CASSAGTGRHEKLFF.